The 24 T cell receptor beta chains given below trace back to one sample, sequenced in a study of beta chain features in type 1 diabetes. Of the isolated RNA, all was reverse transcribed, and so the sequenced material was expressed TCRB transcripts. Libraries were prepared by immunoSEQ multiplex PCR; TCRdb keeps only in-frame clonotypes and omits some of them. The top ten hold about 2.2% of the sample, which has tens of thousands of clones, over 50% seen once. The specimen was Tregs from blood. The receptors stem from a woman aged 18-29 years in good health.

This clone occurred a few times. The chain couples TRBV29-1 to TRBJ1-1; weak D call: TRBD1 (6 bases). The V end was cut by 3 bases, the J end by 1 base, with 12 bases between. This CDR3 spans 14 amino acids. Germline V gene data show CDR1 as SQVTM and CDR2 as ANQGSEA. The CDR3 is CSVESWGPNTEAFF. DNA for the CDR3: TGCAGCGTTGAGAGCTGGGGGCCGAACACTGAAGCTTTCTTT.

This clone was counted a single time. The chain joins TRBV7-8 to TRBJ1-1, with unresolved D. CDR1 and CDR2 from the germline V gene are SGHVS and FQNEAQ. Trimming left V 0 bases short and J 2 bases short, with 10 bases between. This CDR3 is 15 amino acids long. The CDR3 nucleotides read TGTGCCAGCAGCTTAGCACGGGGATTAAACACTGAAGCTTTCTTT. Translating gives CASSLARGLNTEAFF.

In its sample, this clone was seen a few times. This rearrangement joins TRBV30 to TRBJ2-5; TRBD1 is a possible D gene (6 bases). The ends were cut back, 2 bases at V and 0 bases at J, with 10 bases in the middle. CDR1 and CDR2 from the germline V gene are GTSNPN and SVGIG (reference sequence). The CDR3 is 14 amino acids. CDR3 residues: CAWSNREYQETQYF. The CDR3 DNA sequence: TGTGCCTGGAGTAACAGGGAGTACCAAGAGACCCAGTACTTC.

The V call is TRBV6-1, the J call TRBJ2-1; perhaps TRBD2 as D (5 bases). V was pared by 1 base and J by 12 bases, with 13 bases between. The germline V gene encodes CDR1 MNHNS and CDR2 SASEGT. CDR3 length: 13 amino acids. CDR3 bases: TGTGCCAGCAGTGAAGGGAGGTCTACCGGGCAGTTCTTC. This gives the protein CASSEGRSTGQFF.

The chain recombines TRBV4-3 with TRBJ1-2; a possible D gene is TRBD1 (5 bases). Deletions cut 0 bases from V and 8 bases from J, with 19 bases between. The germline gives CDR1 LGHNA, CDR2 YSLEER. This CDR3 spans 16 amino acids. CDR3 DNA sequence: TGCGCCAGCAGCCAAGATTTAAGGGGAACAGTACGGGGCTACACCTTC. Its translation: CASSQDLRGTVRGYTF.

This rearrangement joins TRBV6-5 to TRBJ1-2; the D gene is possibly TRBD1 (6 bases). The V gene lost 4 bases and the J gene lost 3 bases, with 9 bases spanning the gap. CDR3 size: 13 residues. Germline V gene data show CDR1 as MNHEY and CDR2 as SVGAGI. As DNA, the CDR3 is TGTGCCAGCAGTTTCGGACAGCACTATGGCTACACCTTC. Translating it yields CASSFGQHYGYTF.

The rearrangement links TRBV15 to TRBJ1-5; TRBD1 might be the D (6 bases). Germline CDR1 and CDR2: LNHNV and YYDKDF (reference sequence). The CDR3 sequence is 19 residues long. The V gene lost 2 bases and the J gene lost 0 bases, with 20 bases spanning the gap. CDR3 bases: TGTGCCACCAGCAGAATTCGGGACACACACAGTTATAGCAATCAGCCCCAGCATTTT. Its protein product is CATSRIRDTHSYSNQPQHF.

This clone showed up just a few times. This rearrangement joins TRBV25-1 to TRBJ2-5; D is possibly TRBD2 (5 bases). V dropped 1 base and J dropped 4 bases, with 13 bases sitting between them. The CDR3 runs 15 residues. Per germline, CDR1 MGHDK and CDR2 SYGVNS. The CDR3 bases are TGTGCCAGCAGTGAATTAGCCGGGGATGCAGAGACCCAGTACTTC. Its protein is CASSELAGDAETQYF.

This clone has a handful of counts. The rearrangement uses TRBV7-3 and TRBJ2-6; TRBD1 might be the D (5 bases). CDR3 length: 16 amino acids. With 1 base removed from V and 4 bases from J, the gap between germline ends came to 11 bases. CDR1 is SGHTA, CDR2 FQGTGA, per germline. The CDR3 nucleotides are TGTGCCAGCAGCTTAAAGCAGGGATCCGGGGCCAACGTCCTGACTTTC. Translated, it gives CASSLKQGSGANVLTF.

The chain combines TRBV11-3 with TRBJ2-1; D call uncertain. Per germline, CDR1 SGHNT and CDR2 YENEEA. The CDR3 totals 15 residues. Trimming pared 4 bases from V and 2 bases from J, leaving 12 bases between. CDR3 sequence: CASSSTQQPYNEQFF. The CDR3 DNA reads as TGTGCCAGCAGCTCTACACAACAGCCCTACAATGAGCAGTTCTTC.

The rearrangement uses TRBV23-1 and TRBJ1-5, with 9 bases lining up with TRBD1. TRBV23-1 is known as an ORF, though its function is uncertain. This CDR3 has 14 residues. Losses at the gene ends were 7 bases for V and 3 bases for J; bases not matched to a gene: 4. The CDR3 region is CASTGTGYNQPQHF. The CDR3 region has the DNA TGCGCCAGCACCGGGACAGGGTACAATCAGCCCCAGCATTTT.

This chain joins TRBV5-5 and TRBJ1-1; maybe TRBD1 (5 bases). Per germline, CDR1 SGHKS and CDR2 YYEKEE (reference sequence). Trimming removed 4 bases from V and 1 base from J, with 11 bases in between. This CDR3 has 14 amino acids. CDR3 nucleotide sequence: TGTGCCAGCAGCCCCTCGACAGCGAACACTGAAGCTTTCTTT. Translated: CASSPSTANTEAFF.

The rearrangement joins TRBV4-3 to TRBJ1-4, with D uncertain. The V gene lost 3 bases and the J gene lost 7 bases, with 15 bases spanning the gap. There are 15 residues in the CDR3. Germline V CDR1 and CDR2: LGHNA, YSLEER. This CDR3 reads CASSQIRGFGEKLFF. The CDR3 nucleotides read TGCGCCAGCAGCCAGATACGTGGTTTCGGTGAAAAACTGTTTTTT.

This clone was detected once. The chain joins TRBV6-6 to TRBJ2-5, with a possible D match to TRBD2 (5 bases). TRBJ2-7 matches the DNA end more closely, so the J call is doubtful. From germline, CDR1 is MNHNY and CDR2 SVGAGI (reference sequence). The CDR3 is 14 amino acids. The CDR3 region has the DNA TGTGCCAGCAGACTAACCGGGGTCTCCTACGAGCAGTACTTC. Its translation is CASRLTGVSYEQYF.

This clone was seen a few times. The CDR3 loop reads CASRGITSGRPDTQYF. The CDR3 bases are TGTGCCAGCAGGGGGATTACTAGCGGGAGGCCAGATACGCAGTATTTT. The V call is TRBV28, the J call TRBJ2-3, with TRBD2 matching 12 bases. V gave up 6 bases and J gave up 4 bases; unmatched junction bases: 8. CDR3 length: 16 amino acids. Germline V lookup: CDR1 MDHEN, CDR2 SYDVKM.

This rearrangement joins TRBV6-1 to TRBJ1-2, with D uncertain. Germline CDR1 MNHNS, CDR2 SASEGT. The V end lost 5 bases, the J end lost 5 bases, and 6 bases lay between the germline ends. CDR3 length: 11 amino acids. CDR3: CASSRQYGYTF. The CDR3 DNA is TGTGCCAGCAGTCGTCAGTATGGCTACACCTTC.

This sequence joins TRBV27 and TRBJ1-3, with 8 bases aligning to TRBD1. Trimming cost V 6 bases and J 4 bases; bases outside gene matches: 8. From germline, CDR1 is MNHEY and CDR2 SMNVEV (reference sequence). CDR3 length: 15 amino acids. CDR3 amino acids: CASSGQGRGGNTIYF. CDR3 DNA: TGTGCCAGCAGCGGACAGGGCAGAGGCGGAAACACCATATATTTT.

This clone was detected once. The chain has TRBV9 and TRBJ2-5; 8 nucleotides align to TRBD2. TRBJ2-7 explains the end of the DNA better; the J call may be wrong. CDR3 size: 14 residues. Per the germline V gene, CDR1 is SGDLS and CDR2 is YYNGEE. CDR3 DNA sequence: TGTGCCAGCAGCGTAAGCGGGAGCGGGGACGAGCAGTACTTC. This sequence encodes CASSVSGSGDEQYF.

This clone was counted between two and nine times. The chain employs TRBV10-3 and TRBJ1-5; D call uncertain. The CDR3 length is 13 residues. The V gene lost 0 bases and the J gene lost 5 bases, with 5 bases spanning the gap. The germline V gene encodes CDR1 ENHRY and CDR2 SYGVKD. The CDR3 bases are TGTGCCATCAGTGAGTCTGAGGATCAGCCCCAGCATTTT. Protein sequence: CAISESEDQPQHF.

The chain couples TRBV19 to TRBJ2-7; 12 nucleotides agree with TRBD1. The V segment lost 8 bases and the J segment 5 bases; nucleotides outside the gene matches: 7. CDR1 and CDR2 (germline): LNHDA, SQIVND (reference sequence). The CDR3 is 14 amino acids. In nucleotides, the CDR3 is TGTGCCAGTCCTACAGGGACAGGGGGCCACGAGCAGTACTTC. This encodes CASPTGTGGHEQYF.

The V and J genes are TRBV5-1 and TRBJ1-3; unclear D gene. Trimming stripped 3 bases from V and 2 bases from J, with 12 bases between. This CDR3 contains 15 residues. CDR1 and CDR2 (germline): SGHRS, YFSETQ. The DNA for the CDR3 is TGCGCCAGCAGCTGGGCAGCCACAACTGGAAACACCATATATTTT. Its translation is CASSWAATTGNTIYF.

The gene calls are TRBV25-1 and TRBJ2-7, with D possibly being TRBD2 (6 bases). The CDR3 covers 14 residues. Trimming removed 4 bases from V and 6 bases from J, with 16 bases in between. The germline V gene encodes CDR1 MGHDK and CDR2 SYGVNS. CDR3 protein: CASSAPGTHAEQYF. The CDR3 coding sequence is TGTGCCAGCAGTGCACCCGGGACTCATGCCGAGCAGTACTTC.

This clone was counted a few times. V is TRBV7-9 and J is TRBJ1-1; D unclear. CDR1 SEHNR and CDR2 FQNEAQ come from the germline V gene (reference sequence). The CDR3 is 13 residues long. The ends were cut back, 1 base at V and 9 bases at J, with 12 bases in the middle. DNA for the CDR3: TGTGCCAGCAGCTTAGACGCGGGCAAGAAAGCTTTCTTT. The encoded protein is CASSLDAGKKAFF. Looking up the rest from reference TRBV7-9 and TRBJ1-1 gives the full variable domain: DTGVSQNPRHKITKRGQNVTFRCDPISEHNRLYWYRQTLGQGPEFLTYFQNEAQLEKSRLLSDRFSAERPKGSFSTLEIQRTEQGDSAMYLCASSLDAGKKAFFGQGTRLTVV.

The table lists this clone with a count of one. The V and J genes are TRBV5-1 and TRBJ1-1; 9 nucleotides match TRBD1. Germline lookup yields CDR1 SGHRS and CDR2 YFSETQ. The J segment lost 1 base and the V segment lost 4 bases, leaving 2 bases of the junction unmatched. The CDR3 is made up of 14 amino acids. Written as DNA, the CDR3 is TGCGCCAGCAGCCGGACAGGGGAGAACACTGAAGCTTTCTTT. This encodes CASSRTGENTEAFF. Full variable domain (rest looked up from reference TRBV5-1 and TRBJ1-1): KAGVTQTPRYLIKTRGQQVTLSCSPISGHRSVSWYQQTPGQGLQFLFEYFSETQRNKGNFPGRFSGRQFSNSRSEMNVSTLELGDSALYLCASSRTGENTEAFFGQGTRLTVV.